Listed below are T cell receptor beta chains from one sample, sequenced in a study of blood T cell repertoires in COVID-19. The method was immunoSEQ multiplex PCR; TCRdb's version includes in-frame clones alone and lacks a portion of them. The table shows about 380,000 clones, with nearly 90% occurring only once. Specimen: peripheral blood. These TCRs come from a man aged 18-30 years with active or convalescent COVID-19. CDR3s include the opening cysteine and the closing phenylalanine or tryptophan. The order of the fields is V gene, J gene, D gene, CDR3 protein, CDR3 DNA. D genes are given only for firm matches.

>TRBV6-2/TRBV6-3|TRBJ2-7|TRBD1
CASSRQGSEQYF
TGTGCCAGCAGTCGACAGGGGTCCGAGCAGTACTTC
>TRBV19|TRBJ2-3|TRBD2
CASSIASGSPDTQYF
TGTGCCAGTAGTATTGCTAGCGGGAGCCCAGATACGCAGTATTTT
>TRBV4-3|TRBJ2-5|NA
CASSQAGAPLETQYF
TGCGCCAGCAGCCAGGCAGGGGCGCCGTTGGAGACCCAGTACTTC
>TRBV27|TRBJ1-6|NA
CASSLTSQDSSYNSPLHF
TGTGCCAGCAGTTTAACTTCGCAGGACAGCTCCTATAATTCACCCCTCCACTTT
>TRBV7-9|TRBJ1-4|NA
CASSERQKIATNEKLFF
TGTGCCAGCAGCGAACGACAGAAGATTGCAACTAATGAAAAACTGTTTTTT
>TRBV5-1|TRBJ2-7|TRBD1
CASSPTVGGRSVSYEQYF
TGCGCCAGCAGCCCGACCGTAGGGGGCCGGTCAGTTTCCTACGAGCAGTACTTC
>TRBV7-3|TRBJ2-2|TRBD1
CASSLGQGIFTGELFF
TGTGCCAGCAGCTTAGGACAGGGTATCTTTACCGGGGAGCTGTTTTTT
>TRBV30|TRBJ2-7|TRBD2
CAWSKRLADEQYF
TGTGCCTGGAGCAAAAGACTAGCGGACGAGCAGTACTTC
>TRBV7-2|TRBJ1-6|NA
CASSLHRPNNSPLHF
TGTGCCAGCAGCCTGCACAGGCCCAATAATTCACCCCTCCACTTT
>TRBV7-9|TRBJ1-4|NA
CASSLDGSEKLFF
TGTGCCAGCAGCTTAGATGGTAGTGAAAAACTGTTTTTT
>TRBV11-2|TRBJ2-1|NA
CASSRAPGVYEQFF
TGTGCCAGCAGCCGGGCACCGGGGGTATATGAGCAGTTCTTC
>TRBV10-2|TRBJ2-1|TRBD1
CASRRTGIAYNEQFF
TGCGCCAGCAGAAGGACAGGGATTGCCTACAATGAGCAGTTCTTC
>TRBV11-2|TRBJ2-5|TRBD2
CASSAGLADRAQYF
TGTGCCAGCAGCGCGGGACTAGCGGATCGGGCCCAGTACTTC
>TRBV2|TRBJ2-7|NA
CASAPRQTSSYEQYF
TGTGCCAGCGCGCCCAGGCAAACTAGCTCCTACGAGCAGTACTTC
>TRBV28|TRBJ2-7|NA
CASSLFGSSPNEQYF
TGTGCCAGCAGTTTATTCGGAAGTAGCCCCAACGAGCAGTACTTC
>TRBV9|TRBJ1-2|TRBD1
CASSLTGEDYGYTF
TGTGCCAGCAGCTTAACAGGGGAGGACTATGGCTACACCTTC